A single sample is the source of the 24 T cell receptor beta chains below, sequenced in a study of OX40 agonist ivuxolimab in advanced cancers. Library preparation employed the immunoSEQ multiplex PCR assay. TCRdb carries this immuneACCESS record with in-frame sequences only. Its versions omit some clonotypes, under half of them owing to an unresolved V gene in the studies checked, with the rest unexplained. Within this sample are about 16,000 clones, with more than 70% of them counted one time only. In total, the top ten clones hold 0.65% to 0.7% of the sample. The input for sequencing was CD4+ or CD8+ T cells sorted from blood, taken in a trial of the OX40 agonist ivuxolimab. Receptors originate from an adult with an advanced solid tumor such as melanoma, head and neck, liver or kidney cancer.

The CDR3 spells CASSLGTQGQETQYF. The DNA of the CDR3 is TGCGCCAGCAGCTTGGGTACCCAGGGGCAAGAGACCCAGTACTTC. The genes are TRBV5-1 and TRBJ2-5; TRBD1 is a possible D gene (6 bases). V was clipped by 0 bases and J by 2 bases, with 11 bases between them. This CDR3 has 15 residues. The germline V gene encodes CDR1 SGHRS and CDR2 YFSETQ.

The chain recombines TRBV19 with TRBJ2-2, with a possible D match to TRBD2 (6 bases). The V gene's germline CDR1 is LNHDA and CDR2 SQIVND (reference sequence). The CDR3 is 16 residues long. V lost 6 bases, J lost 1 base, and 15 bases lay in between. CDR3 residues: CASREPGGMNTGELFF. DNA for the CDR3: TGTGCCAGTAGGGAGCCTGGCGGGATGAACACCGGGGAGCTGTTTTTT.

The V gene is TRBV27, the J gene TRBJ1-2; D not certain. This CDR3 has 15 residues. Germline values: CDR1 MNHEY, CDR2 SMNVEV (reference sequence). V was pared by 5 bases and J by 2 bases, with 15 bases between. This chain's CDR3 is CASSRNSPRNYGYTF. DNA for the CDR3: TGTGCCAGCAGTCGAAATAGTCCTCGGAACTATGGCTACACCTTC.

For the CDR3, the DNA is TGTGCCAGCAGCCGAAGTGGGACGGCCTCTGGAAACACCATATATTTT. Encoded protein: CASSRSGTASGNTIYF. This chain links TRBV7-9 with TRBJ1-3, with a weak D call TRBD1 (5 bases). With 5 bases removed from V and 0 bases from J, the gap between germline ends came to 14 bases. CDR3 length: 16 amino acids. Germline CDR1 reads SEHNR; CDR2 reads FQNEAQ (reference sequence).

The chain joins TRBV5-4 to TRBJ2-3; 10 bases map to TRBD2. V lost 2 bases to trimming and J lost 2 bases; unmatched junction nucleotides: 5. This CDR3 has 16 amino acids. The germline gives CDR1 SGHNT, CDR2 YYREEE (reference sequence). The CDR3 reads CASSFRTSGDTDTQYF. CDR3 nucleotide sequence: TGTGCCAGCAGCTTTAGGACTAGCGGAGACACAGATACGCAGTATTTT.

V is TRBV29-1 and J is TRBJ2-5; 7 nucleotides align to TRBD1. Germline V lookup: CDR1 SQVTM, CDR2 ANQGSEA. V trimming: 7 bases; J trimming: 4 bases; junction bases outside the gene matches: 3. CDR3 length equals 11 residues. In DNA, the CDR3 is TGCAGCGCGTACAGGGGAGAGACCCAGTACTTC. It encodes CSAYRGETQYF.

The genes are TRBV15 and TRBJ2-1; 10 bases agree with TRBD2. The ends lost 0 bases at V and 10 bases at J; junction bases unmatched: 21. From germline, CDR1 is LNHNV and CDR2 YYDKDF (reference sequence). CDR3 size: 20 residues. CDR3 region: CATSRDGPGLGLAVFWEQFF. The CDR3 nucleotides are TGTGCCACCAGCAGAGATGGGCCGGGTCTAGGACTAGCGGTTTTTTGGGAGCAGTTCTTC. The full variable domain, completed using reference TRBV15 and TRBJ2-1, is DAMVIQNPRYQVTQFGKPVTLSCSQTLNHNVMYWYQQKSSQAPKLLFHYYDKDFNNEADTPDNFQSRRPNTSFCFLDIRSPGLGDTAMYLCATSRDGPGLGLAVFWEQFFGPGTRLTVL.

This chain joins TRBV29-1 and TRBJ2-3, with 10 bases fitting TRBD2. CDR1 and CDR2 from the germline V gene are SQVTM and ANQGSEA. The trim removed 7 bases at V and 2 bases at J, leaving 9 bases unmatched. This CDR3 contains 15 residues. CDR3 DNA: TGCAGCGAGTTGGGGACTAGCGCGGACACAGATACGCAGTATTTT. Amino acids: CSELGTSADTDTQYF.

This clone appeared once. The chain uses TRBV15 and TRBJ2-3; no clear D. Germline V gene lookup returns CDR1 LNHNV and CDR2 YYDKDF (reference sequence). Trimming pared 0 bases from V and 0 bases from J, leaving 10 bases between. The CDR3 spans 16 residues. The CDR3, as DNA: TGTGCCACCAGCAGAGATGTAGGGTCTAGCACAGATACGCAGTATTTT. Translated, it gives CATSRDVGSSTDTQYF.

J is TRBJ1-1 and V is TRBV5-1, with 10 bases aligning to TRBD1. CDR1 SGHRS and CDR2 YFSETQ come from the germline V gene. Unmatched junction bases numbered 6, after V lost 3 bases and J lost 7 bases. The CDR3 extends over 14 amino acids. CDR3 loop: CASSSYRDRGEAFF. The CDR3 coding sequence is TGCGCCAGCAGCTCCTACCGGGACAGGGGTGAAGCTTTCTTT.

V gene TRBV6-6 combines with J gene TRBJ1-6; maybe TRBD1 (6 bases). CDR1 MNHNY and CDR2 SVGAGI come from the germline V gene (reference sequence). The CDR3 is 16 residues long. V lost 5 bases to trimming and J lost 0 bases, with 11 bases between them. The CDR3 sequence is CASSKTGSSYNSPLHF. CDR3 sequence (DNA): TGTGCCAGCAGTAAAACAGGGAGCTCCTATAATTCACCCCTCCACTTT.

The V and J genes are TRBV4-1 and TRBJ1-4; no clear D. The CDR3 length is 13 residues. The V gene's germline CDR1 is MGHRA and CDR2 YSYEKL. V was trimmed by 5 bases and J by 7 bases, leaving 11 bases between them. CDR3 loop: CASSIGRGEKLFF. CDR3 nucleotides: TGCGCCAGCAGCATCGGACGGGGTGAAAAACTGTTTTTT.

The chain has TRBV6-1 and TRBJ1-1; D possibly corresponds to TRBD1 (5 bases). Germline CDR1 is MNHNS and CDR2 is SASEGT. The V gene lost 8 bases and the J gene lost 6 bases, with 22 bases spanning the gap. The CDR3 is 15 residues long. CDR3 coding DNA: TGTGCCAGCCCCGGGGACCCCCTTTTGGGCTCTGAAGCTTTCTTT. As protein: CASPGDPLLGSEAFF.

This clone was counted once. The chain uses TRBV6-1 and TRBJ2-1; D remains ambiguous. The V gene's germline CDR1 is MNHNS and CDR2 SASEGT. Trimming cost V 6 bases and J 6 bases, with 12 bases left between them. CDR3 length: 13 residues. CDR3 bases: TGTGCCAGCAGCCTTCCTACCTTCAATGAGCAGTTCTTC. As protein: CASSLPTFNEQFF.

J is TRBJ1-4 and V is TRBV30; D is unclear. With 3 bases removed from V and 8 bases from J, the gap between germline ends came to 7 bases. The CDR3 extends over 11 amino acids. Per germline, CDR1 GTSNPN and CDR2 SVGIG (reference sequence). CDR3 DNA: TGTGCCTGGAGCGGGGAGGAAAAACTGTTTTTT. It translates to CAWSGEEKLFF.

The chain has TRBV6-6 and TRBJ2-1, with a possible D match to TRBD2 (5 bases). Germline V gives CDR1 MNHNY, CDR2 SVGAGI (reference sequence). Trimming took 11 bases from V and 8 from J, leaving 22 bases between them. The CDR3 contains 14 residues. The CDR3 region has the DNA TGTGCCGCGTCAGCCTCAAAGGTTAGCGATGAGCAGTTCTTC. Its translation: CAASASKVSDEQFF.

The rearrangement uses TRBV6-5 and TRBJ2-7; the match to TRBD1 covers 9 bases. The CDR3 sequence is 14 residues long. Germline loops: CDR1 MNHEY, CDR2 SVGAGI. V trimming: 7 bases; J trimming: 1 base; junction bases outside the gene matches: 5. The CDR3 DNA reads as TGTGCCAGCACCTCCGGGACAGGGTCCTACGAGCAGTACTTC. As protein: CASTSGTGSYEQYF.

The CDR3: CAWAGTGNLGNTIYF. CDR3 DNA sequence: TGTGCCTGGGCCGGGACAGGGAATTTGGGAAACACCATATATTTT. The chain combines TRBV30 with TRBJ1-3, with 9 bases fitting TRBD1. CDR1 is GTSNPN and CDR2 is SVGIG in the germline V gene (reference sequence). This CDR3 is 15 amino acids long. J lost 4 bases, V lost 5 bases, and 9 bases had no gene match.

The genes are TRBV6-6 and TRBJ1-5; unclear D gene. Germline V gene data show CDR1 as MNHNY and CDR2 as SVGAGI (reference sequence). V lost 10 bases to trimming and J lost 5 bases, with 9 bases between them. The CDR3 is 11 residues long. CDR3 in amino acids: CATGSHQPQHF. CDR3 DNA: TGTGCCACCGGGTCGCATCAGCCCCAGCATTTT.

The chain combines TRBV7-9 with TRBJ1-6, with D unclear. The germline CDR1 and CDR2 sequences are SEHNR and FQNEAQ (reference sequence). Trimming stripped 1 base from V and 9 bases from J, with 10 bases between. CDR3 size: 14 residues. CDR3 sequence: CASSLGANGSPLHF. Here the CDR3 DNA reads TGTGCCAGCAGCTTAGGGGCTAACGGTTCACCCCTCCACTTT.

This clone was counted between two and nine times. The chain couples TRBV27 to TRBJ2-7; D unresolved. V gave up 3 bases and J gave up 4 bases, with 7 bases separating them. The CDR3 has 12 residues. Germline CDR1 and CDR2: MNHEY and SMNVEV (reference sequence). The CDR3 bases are TGTGCCAGCAGTTTTTTAGGGTACGAGCAGTACTTC. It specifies CASSFLGYEQYF.

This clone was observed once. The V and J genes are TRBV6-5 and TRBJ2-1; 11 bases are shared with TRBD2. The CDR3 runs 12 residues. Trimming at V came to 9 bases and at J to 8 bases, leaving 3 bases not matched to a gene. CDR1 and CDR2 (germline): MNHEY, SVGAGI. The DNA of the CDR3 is TGTGCCAGTACGGGACTAGCGGATGAGCAGTTCTTC. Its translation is CASTGLADEQFF.

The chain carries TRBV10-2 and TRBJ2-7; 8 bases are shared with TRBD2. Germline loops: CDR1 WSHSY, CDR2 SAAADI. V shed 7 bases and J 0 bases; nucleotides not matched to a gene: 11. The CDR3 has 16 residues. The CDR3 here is CASTRGVAGSSYEQYF. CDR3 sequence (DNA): TGCGCCAGCACCCGAGGGGTAGCGGGGAGCTCCTACGAGCAGTACTTC.

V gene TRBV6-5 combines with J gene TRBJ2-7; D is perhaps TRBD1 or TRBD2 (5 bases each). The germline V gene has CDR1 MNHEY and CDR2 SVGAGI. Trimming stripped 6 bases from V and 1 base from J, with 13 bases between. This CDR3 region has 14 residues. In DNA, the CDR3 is TGTGCCAGCAGGGGGACCGGATCGTCCTACGAGCAGTACTTC. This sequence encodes CASRGTGSSYEQYF.